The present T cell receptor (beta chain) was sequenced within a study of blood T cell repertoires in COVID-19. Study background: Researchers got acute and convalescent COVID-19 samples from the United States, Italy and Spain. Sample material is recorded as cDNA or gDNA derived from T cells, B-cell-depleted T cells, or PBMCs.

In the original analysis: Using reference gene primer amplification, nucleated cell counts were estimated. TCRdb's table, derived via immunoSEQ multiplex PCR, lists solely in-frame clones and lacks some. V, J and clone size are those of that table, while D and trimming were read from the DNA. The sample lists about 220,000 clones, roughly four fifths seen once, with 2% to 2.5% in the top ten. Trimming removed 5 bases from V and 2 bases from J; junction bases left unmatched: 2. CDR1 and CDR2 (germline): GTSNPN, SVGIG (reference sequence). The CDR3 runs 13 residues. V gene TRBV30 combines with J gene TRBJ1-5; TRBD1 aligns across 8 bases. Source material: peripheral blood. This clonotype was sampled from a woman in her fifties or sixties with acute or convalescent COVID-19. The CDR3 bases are TGTGCCTGGGGACAGGGCGGCAATCAGCCCCAGCATTTT. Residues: CAWGQGGNQPQHF.